What follows are 15 T cell receptor beta chains derived from one specimen sequenced in a study of T cells after posttransplantation cyclophosphamide. The repertoire was sequenced with immunoSEQ multiplex PCR; TCRdb's copy has only in-frame clones and lacks some. The repertoire includes about 21,000 clones, 95% to 99% of them detected once, and about 0.13% sits in the top ten. Sequenced input: naive CD8+ T cells sorted from PBMCs. These receptors were obtained from a man aged 35 to 55 in good health, CMV-negative, and a related stem cell transplant donor.

The V call is TRBV2, the J call TRBJ2-1; TRBD2 agrees at 13 bases. CDR3 length equals 18 residues. The J segment lost 0 bases and the V segment lost 1 base, leaving 3 bases of the junction unmatched. CDR1 SNHLY and CDR2 FYNNEI come from the germline V gene. The CDR3 spells CASSEGTSGRSSYNEQFF. The DNA of the CDR3 is TGTGCCAGCAGTGAAGGGACTAGCGGGAGAAGCTCCTACAATGAGCAGTTCTTC.

This chain uses TRBV9 with TRBJ1-1; D may be TRBD1 (6 bases). Germline V gene data show CDR1 as SGDLS and CDR2 as YYNGEE. CDR3 length equals 18 residues. The germline V and J ends were trimmed by 1 base and 4 bases, with 23 bases remaining between them. The CDR3, as DNA: TGTGCCAGCAGCGTATCAGCGAATGGGGGGGGCGATGGCACTGAAGCTTTCTTT. As protein: CASSVSANGGGDGTEAFF.

The count of this clone is one. The chain has TRBV6-1 and TRBJ2-3, with D perhaps TRBD2 (5 bases). Looked up from germline, CDR1 is MNHNS and CDR2 is SASEGT. This CDR3 region has 15 residues. Deletions cut 1 base from V and 9 bases from J, with 17 bases between. CDR3 region: CASSEEWAGLWTQYF. In DNA form, the CDR3 reads TGTGCCAGCAGTGAAGAATGGGCAGGACTGTGGACGCAGTATTTT.

The chain uses TRBV2 and TRBJ2-3, with D tentatively TRBD1 (6 bases). The CDR3 length is 15 residues. Trimming pared 3 bases from V and 4 bases from J, leaving 14 bases between. Germline V lookup: CDR1 SNHLY, CDR2 FYNNEI. The CDR3 DNA reads TGTGCCAGCAGTGATTACGGGACACCTCCAGATACGCAGTATTTT. As protein: CASSDYGTPPDTQYF.

The CDR3 sequence: CASSLAGETNEQFF. CDR3 in DNA: TGTGCCAGCAGCTTAGCGGGAGAAACCAATGAGCAGTTCTTC. The rearrangement links TRBV7-6 to TRBJ2-1; a possible D gene is TRBD2 (5 bases). The germline V gene has CDR1 SGHVS and CDR2 FNYEAQ. V was pared by 0 bases and J by 6 bases, with 9 bases between. This CDR3 spans 14 amino acids.

The V and J genes are TRBV27 and TRBJ2-7; D possibly corresponds to TRBD1 (7 bases). Trimming removed 8 bases from V and 5 bases from J, with 19 bases in between. The CDR3 runs 14 residues. The germline CDR1 and CDR2 sequences are MNHEY and SMNVEV (reference sequence). The CDR3 bases are TGTGCCAGCGCGGGATCCGGGACAGACGACGAGCAGTACTTC. Its translation: CASAGSGTDDEQYF.

The chain employs TRBV27 and TRBJ2-7; 7 bases map to TRBD1. Germline V gene sequence: CDR1 MNHEY, CDR2 SMNVEV (reference sequence). Trimming took 2 bases from V and 3 from J; bases not matched to a gene: 4. This CDR3 contains 14 residues. The CDR3 DNA reads as TGTGCCAGCAGTTTAGCGGCAGGGGGCTACGAGCAGTACTTC. Translated, it gives CASSLAAGGYEQYF.

The J gene is TRBJ2-5, the V gene TRBV11-3; D may be TRBD2 (5 bases). Germline V gene data show CDR1 as SGHNT and CDR2 as YENEEA. Deletions cut 0 bases from V and 5 bases from J, with 10 bases between. CDR3 length equals 14 residues. As DNA, the CDR3 is TGTGCCAGCAGCTTAGACCCTAGAGGGGAGACCCAGTACTTC. Protein sequence: CASSLDPRGETQYF.

The CDR3 sequence is CASSPGQNTEAFF. The CDR3 coding sequence is TGTGCCAGCAGCCCGGGACAAAACACTGAAGCTTTCTTT. The chain combines TRBV7-9 with TRBJ1-1, with D perhaps matching TRBD1 (6 bases). Trimming took 5 bases from V and 2 from J, leaving 9 bases between them. This CDR3 is 13 amino acids long. The germline gives CDR1 SEHNR, CDR2 FQNEAQ (reference sequence).

This sequence joins TRBV6-5 and TRBJ1-1, with D uncertain. CDR3 size: 13 residues. Germline values: CDR1 MNHEY, CDR2 SVGAGI. The V and J ends lost 0 bases and 7 bases respectively, with 9 bases between them. CDR3 region: CASSYSREIEAFF. CDR3 bases: TGTGCCAGCAGTTACTCGAGAGAGATTGAAGCTTTCTTT.

The chain is built from TRBV27 and TRBJ2-5; 8 nucleotides match TRBD2. The CDR3 is 14 residues long. Germline V gene sequence: CDR1 MNHEY, CDR2 SMNVEV (reference sequence). The J segment lost 5 bases and the V segment lost 4 bases, leaving 6 bases of the junction unmatched. CDR3 nucleotides: TGTGCCAGCAGTTCAGCGGGAGTTGTGGAGACCCAGTACTTC. Translating it yields CASSSAGVVETQYF.

The V and J genes are TRBV19 and TRBJ1-3, with D possibly being TRBD1 (6 bases). V lost 3 bases and J lost 2, with 14 bases in between. Germline assignment: CDR1 LNHDA and CDR2 SQIVND (reference sequence). The CDR3 is 16 amino acids. The CDR3 reads CASSISRDITGNTIYF. CDR3 bases: TGTGCCAGTAGTATTTCCCGGGACATAACTGGAAACACCATATATTTT.

The V and J genes are TRBV4-3 and TRBJ1-4; D is unresolved. This CDR3 spans 14 amino acids. CDR1 and CDR2 (germline): LGHNA, YSLEER. The V end lost 0 bases, the J end lost 3 bases, and 5 bases lay between the germline ends. CDR3 sequence: CASSQDTPNEKLFF. DNA of the CDR3: TGCGCCAGCAGCCAAGATACTCCTAATGAAAAACTGTTTTTT.

The chain joins TRBV6-6 to TRBJ2-3, with 7 positions matching TRBD2. This CDR3 has 13 residues. V was clipped by 8 bases and J by 3 bases; unmatched bases: 5. CDR1 and CDR2 from the germline V gene are MNHNY and SVGAGI (reference sequence). The chain's CDR3 is CASGGDITDTQYF. In DNA form, the CDR3 reads TGTGCCAGCGGGGGGGATATAACAGATACGCAGTATTTT.

V is TRBV27 and J is TRBJ2-2, with 10 bases matching TRBD1. CDR3 length equals 17 residues. The V gene's germline CDR1 is MNHEY and CDR2 SMNVEV (reference sequence). J lost 3 bases, V lost 4 bases, and 8 bases had no gene match. CDR3 in amino acids: CASSWLLGQGYTGELFF. The CDR3 coding sequence is TGTGCCAGCAGTTGGTTGCTGGGACAGGGGTACACCGGGGAGCTGTTTTTT.